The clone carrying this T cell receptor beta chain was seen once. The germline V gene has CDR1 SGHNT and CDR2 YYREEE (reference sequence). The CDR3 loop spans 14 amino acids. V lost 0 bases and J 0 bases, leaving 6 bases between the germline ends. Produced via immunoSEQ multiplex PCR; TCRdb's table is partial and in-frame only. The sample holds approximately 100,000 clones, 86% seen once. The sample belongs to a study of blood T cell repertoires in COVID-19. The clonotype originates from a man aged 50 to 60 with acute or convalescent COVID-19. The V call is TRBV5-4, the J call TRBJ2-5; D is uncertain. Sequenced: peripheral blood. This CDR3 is CASSLGAYQETQYF. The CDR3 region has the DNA TGTGCCAGCAGCTTGGGAGCCTACCAAGAGACCCAGTACTTC.